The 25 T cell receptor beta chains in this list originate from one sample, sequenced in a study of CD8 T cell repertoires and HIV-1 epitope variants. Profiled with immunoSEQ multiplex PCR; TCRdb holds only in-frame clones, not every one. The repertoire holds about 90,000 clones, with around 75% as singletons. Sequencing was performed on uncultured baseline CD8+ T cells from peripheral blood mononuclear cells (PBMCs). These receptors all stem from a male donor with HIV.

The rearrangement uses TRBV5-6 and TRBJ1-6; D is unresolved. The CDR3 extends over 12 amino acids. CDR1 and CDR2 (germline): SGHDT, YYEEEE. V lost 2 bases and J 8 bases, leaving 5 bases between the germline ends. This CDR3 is CASSFGDSPLHF. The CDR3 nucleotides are TGTGCCAGCAGCTTCGGCGATTCACCCCTCCACTTT.

Here the CDR3 DNA reads TGTGCCAGCAGTTACTCGTGGCAGGGGGCAGATACGCAGTATTTT. Its protein is CASSYSWQGADTQYF. The J gene is TRBJ2-3, the V gene TRBV6-5; 7 bases align to TRBD1. V lost 0 bases, J lost 4 bases, and 4 bases stayed unmatched. The CDR3 sequence is 15 residues long. Germline CDR1 and CDR2: MNHEY and SVGAGI.

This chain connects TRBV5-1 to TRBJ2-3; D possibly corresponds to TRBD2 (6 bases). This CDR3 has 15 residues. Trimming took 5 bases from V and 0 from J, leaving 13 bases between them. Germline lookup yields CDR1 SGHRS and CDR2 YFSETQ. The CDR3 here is CASRLGTPSTDTQYF. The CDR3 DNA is TGCGCCAGCAGACTGGGGACTCCAAGCACAGATACGCAGTATTTT.

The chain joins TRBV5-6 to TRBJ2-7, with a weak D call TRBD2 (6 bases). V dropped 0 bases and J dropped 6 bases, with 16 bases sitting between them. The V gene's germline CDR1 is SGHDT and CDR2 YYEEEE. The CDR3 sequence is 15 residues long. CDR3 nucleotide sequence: TGTGCCAGCAGCTTGGGGGGACGGGGGTCTGGCGAGCAGTACTTC. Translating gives CASSLGGRGSGEQYF.

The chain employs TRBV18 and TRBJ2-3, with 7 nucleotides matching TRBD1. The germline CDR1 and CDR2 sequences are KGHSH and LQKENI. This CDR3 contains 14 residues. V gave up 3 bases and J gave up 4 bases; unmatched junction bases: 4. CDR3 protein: CASSPSRGSDTQYF. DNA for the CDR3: TGTGCCAGCTCACCTTCCAGGGGGTCAGATACGCAGTATTTT.

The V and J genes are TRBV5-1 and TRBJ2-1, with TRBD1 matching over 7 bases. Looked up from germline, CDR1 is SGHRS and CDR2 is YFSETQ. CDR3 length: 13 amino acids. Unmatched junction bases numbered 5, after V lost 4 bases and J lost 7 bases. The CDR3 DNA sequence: TGCGCCAGCAGCGTGACAGGGTTAAATGAGCAGTTCTTC. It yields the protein CASSVTGLNEQFF.

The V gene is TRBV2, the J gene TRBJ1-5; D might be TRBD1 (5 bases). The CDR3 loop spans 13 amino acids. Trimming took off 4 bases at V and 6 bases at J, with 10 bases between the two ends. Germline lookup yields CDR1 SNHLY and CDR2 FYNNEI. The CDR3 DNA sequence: TGTGCCAGCAGTGGGCAGGGTGGTCAGCCCCAGCATTTT. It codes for CASSGQGGQPQHF.

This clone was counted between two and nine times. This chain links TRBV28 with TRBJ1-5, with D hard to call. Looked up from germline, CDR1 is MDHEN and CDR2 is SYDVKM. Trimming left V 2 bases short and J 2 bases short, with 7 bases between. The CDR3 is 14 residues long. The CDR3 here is CASSLEYGNQPQHF. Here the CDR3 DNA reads TGTGCCAGCAGTTTAGAGTACGGCAATCAGCCCCAGCATTTT.

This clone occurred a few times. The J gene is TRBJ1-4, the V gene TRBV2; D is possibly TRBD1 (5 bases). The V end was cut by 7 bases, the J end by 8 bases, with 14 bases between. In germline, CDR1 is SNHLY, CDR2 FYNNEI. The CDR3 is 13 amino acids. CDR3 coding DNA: TGTGCCAGCACACGGACCCGGGGGGAAAAACTGTTTTTT. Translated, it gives CASTRTRGEKLFF.

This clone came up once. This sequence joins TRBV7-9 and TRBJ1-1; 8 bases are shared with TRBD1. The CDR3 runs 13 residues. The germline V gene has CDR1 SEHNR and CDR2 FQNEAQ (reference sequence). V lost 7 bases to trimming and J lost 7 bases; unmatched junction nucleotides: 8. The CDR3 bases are TGTGCCAGCAACGGACAGGGAGCGGGTGAAGCTTTCTTT. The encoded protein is CASNGQGAGEAFF.

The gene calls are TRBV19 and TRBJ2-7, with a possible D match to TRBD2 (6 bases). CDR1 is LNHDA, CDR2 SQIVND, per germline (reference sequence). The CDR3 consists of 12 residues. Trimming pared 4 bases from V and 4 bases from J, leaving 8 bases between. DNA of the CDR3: TGTGCCAGTAGTACGGGGAGGTACGAGCAGTACTTC. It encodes CASSTGRYEQYF.

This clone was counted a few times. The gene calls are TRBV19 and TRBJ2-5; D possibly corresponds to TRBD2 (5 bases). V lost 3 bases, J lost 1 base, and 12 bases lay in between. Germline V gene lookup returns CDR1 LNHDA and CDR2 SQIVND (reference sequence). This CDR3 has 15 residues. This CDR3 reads CASSMEESAQETQYF. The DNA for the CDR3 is TGTGCCAGTAGTATGGAGGAAAGCGCCCAAGAGACCCAGTACTTC. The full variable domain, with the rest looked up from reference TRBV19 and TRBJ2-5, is DGGITQSPKYLFRKEGQNVTLSCEQNLNHDAMYWYRQDPGQGLRLIYYSQIVNDFQKGDIAEGYSVSREKKESFPLTVTSAQKNPTAFYLCASSMEESAQETQYFGPGTRLLVL.

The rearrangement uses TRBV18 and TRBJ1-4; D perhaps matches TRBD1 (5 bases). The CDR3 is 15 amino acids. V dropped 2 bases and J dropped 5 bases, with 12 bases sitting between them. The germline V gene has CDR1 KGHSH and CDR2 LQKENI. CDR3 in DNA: TGTGCCAGCTCACCAGACAGAGGGAACAATGAAAAACTGTTTTTT. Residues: CASSPDRGNNEKLFF. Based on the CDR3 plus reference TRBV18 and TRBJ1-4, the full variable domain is NAGVMQNPRHLVRRRGQEARLRCSPMKGHSHVYWYRQLPEEGLKFMVYLQKENIIDESGMPKERFSAEFPKEGPSILRIQQVVRGDSAAYFCASSPDRGNNEKLFFGSGTQLSVL.

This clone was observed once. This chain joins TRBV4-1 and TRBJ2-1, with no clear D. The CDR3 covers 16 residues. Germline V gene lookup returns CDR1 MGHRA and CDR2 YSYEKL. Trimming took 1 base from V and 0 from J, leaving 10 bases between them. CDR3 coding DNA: TGCGCCAGCAGCCAAGCGGTAGGAATCTCCTACAATGAGCAGTTCTTC. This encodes CASSQAVGISYNEQFF.

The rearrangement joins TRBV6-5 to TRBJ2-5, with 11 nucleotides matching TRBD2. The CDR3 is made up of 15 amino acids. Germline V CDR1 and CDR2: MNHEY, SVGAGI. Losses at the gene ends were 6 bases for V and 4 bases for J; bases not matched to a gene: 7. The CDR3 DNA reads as TGTGCCAGCAGAACGTCAGGACTAGCGGGAGAGACCCAGTACTTC. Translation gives CASRTSGLAGETQYF.

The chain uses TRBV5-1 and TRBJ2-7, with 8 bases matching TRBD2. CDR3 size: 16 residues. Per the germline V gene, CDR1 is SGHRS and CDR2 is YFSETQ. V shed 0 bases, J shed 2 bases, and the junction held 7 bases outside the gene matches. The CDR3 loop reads CASSLEASGSPYEQYF. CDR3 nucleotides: TGCGCCAGCAGCTTGGAGGCTAGCGGGTCCCCCTACGAGCAGTACTTC. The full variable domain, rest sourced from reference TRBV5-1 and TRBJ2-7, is KAGVTQTPRYLIKTRGQQVTLSCSPISGHRSVSWYQQTPGQGLQFLFEYFSETQRNKGNFPGRFSGRQFSNSRSEMNVSTLELGDSALYLCASSLEASGSPYEQYFGPGTRLTVT.

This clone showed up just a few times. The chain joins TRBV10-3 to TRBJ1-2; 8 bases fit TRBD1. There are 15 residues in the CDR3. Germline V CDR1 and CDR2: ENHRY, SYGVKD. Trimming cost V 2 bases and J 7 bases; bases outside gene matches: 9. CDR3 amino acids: CAISEQGTGAAGYTF. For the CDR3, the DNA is TGTGCCATCAGTGAGCAGGGGACAGGAGCTGCTGGCTACACCTTC.

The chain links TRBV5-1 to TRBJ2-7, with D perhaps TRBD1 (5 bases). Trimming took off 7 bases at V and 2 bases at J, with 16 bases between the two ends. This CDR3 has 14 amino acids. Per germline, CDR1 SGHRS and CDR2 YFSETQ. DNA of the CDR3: TGCGCCAGCGGGGCGGACACAACTACCTACGAGCAGTACTTC. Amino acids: CASGADTTTYEQYF.

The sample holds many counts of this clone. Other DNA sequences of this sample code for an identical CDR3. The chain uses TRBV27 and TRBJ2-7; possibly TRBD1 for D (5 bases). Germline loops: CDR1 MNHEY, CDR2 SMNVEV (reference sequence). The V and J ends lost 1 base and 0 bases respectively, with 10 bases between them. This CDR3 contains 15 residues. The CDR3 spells CASSLLAGSSYEQYF. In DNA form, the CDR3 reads TGTGCCAGCAGTTTATTGGCAGGGTCCTCCTACGAGCAGTACTTC.

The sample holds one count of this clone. CDR3 protein: CASSVGSSEGTQYF. The CDR3, as DNA: TGTGCCAGCAGCGTAGGAAGTTCTGAGGGTACGCAGTATTTT. The chain couples TRBV9 to TRBJ2-3; TRBD2 might be the D (5 bases). V was clipped by 0 bases and J by 8 bases, with 13 bases between them. Germline V CDR1 and CDR2: SGDLS, YYNGEE. The CDR3 is made up of 14 amino acids.

CDR3 sequence (DNA): TGTGCCAGCAGTCTCGGGGCTAACTATGGCTACACCTTC. Its protein is CASSLGANYGYTF. The J gene is TRBJ1-2, the V gene TRBV6-5, with D hard to call. Germline-derived CDR1 and CDR2 are MNHEY and SVGAGI. With 5 bases removed from V and 0 bases from J, the gap between germline ends came to 7 bases. The CDR3 totals 13 residues.

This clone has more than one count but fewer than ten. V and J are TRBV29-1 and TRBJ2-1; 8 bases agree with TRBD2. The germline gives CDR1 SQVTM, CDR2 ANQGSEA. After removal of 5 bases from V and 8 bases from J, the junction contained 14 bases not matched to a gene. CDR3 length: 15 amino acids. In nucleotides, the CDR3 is TGCAGCGTTAGACTAGCGTACAAGCTTCGGGATGAGCAGTTCTTC. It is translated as CSVRLAYKLRDEQFF.

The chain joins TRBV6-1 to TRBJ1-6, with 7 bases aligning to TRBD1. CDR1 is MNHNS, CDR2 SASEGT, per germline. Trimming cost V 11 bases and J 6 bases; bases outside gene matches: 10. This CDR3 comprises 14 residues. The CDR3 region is CAVGTAGLNSPLHF. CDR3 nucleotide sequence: TGTGCCGTTGGGACAGCCGGCCTTAATTCACCCCTCCACTTT.

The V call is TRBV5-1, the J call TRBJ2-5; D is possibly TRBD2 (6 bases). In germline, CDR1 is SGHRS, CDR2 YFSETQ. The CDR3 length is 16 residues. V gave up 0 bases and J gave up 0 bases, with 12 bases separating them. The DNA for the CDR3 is TGCGCCAGCAGCTTGGACCTAGCGCAGTACCAAGAGACCCAGTACTTC. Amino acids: CASSLDLAQYQETQYF.

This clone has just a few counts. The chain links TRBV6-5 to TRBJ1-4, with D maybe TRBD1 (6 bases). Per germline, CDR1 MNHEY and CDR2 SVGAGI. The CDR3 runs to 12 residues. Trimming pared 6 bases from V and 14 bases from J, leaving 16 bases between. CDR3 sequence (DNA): TGTGCCAGCAGCTTCAGGGGTCAGGCCCTGTTTTTT. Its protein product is CASSFRGQALFF.